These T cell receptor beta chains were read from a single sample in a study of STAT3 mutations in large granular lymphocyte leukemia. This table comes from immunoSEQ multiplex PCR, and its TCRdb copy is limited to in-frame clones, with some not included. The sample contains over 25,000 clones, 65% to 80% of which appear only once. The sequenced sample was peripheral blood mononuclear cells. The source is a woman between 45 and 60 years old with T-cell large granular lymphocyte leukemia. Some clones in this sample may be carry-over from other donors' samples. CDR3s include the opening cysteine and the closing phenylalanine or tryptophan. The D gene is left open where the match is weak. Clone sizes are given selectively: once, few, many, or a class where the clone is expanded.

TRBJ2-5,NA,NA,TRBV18,TGTGCCAGCTCACCACCCCGAGGGGGGTACCAAGAGACCCAGTACTTC,CASSPPRGGYQETQYF
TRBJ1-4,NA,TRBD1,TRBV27,TGTGCCAGCAGGCCTGAAGGGACAGGGAATGAAAAACTGTTTTTT,CASRPEGTGNEKLFF
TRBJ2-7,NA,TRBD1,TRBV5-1,TGCGCCAGCAGCCCAACGGACAGGCTCTACGAGCAGTACTTC,CASSPTDRLYEQYF
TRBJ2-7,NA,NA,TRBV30,TGTGCCTGGAGTGTTCGAGGGGCTCCCTACGAGCAGTACTTC,CAWSVRGAPYEQYF
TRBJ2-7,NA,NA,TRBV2,TGTGCCAGCAAGGACGGAAGCTCCTACGAGCAGTACTTC,CASKDGSSYEQYF
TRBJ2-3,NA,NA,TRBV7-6,TGTGCCAGCAGCCCATTGACTAGCACAGATACGCAGTATTTT,CASSPLTSTDTQYF
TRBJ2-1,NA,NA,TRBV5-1,TGCGCCAGCAGCCTGGACCCCCGAAGCTCCTACAATGAGCAGTTCTTC,CASSLDPRSSYNEQFF
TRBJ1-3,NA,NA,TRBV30,TGTGCCTGGAGTGTAGGGACCGCAGGAAACACCATATATTTT,CAWSVGTAGNTIYF
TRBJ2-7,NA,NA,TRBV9,TGTGCCAGCAGCGCACAGGGCTCCTACGAGCAGTACTTC,CASSAQGSYEQYF
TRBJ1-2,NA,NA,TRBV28,TGTGCCAGCAGTTCTTTAGGGATCTACTATGGCTACACCTTC,CASSSLGIYYGYTF
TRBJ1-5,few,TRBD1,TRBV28,TGTGCCAGCAGCCGACGACAACGAGGGACAGTCTATCAGCCCCAGCATTTT,CASSRRQRGTVYQPQHF
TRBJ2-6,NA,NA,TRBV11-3,TGTGCCAGCAGCAACAAGGGGTCTGGGGCCAACGTCCTGACTTTC,CASSNKGSGANVLTF
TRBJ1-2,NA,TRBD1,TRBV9,TGTGCCAGCAGCACGGGACAGAGCTATGGCTACACCTTC,CASSTGQSYGYTF
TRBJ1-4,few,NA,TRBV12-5,TGTGCTAGTGGTTTGTCCTCCGCCGAAAAACTGTTTTTT,CASGLSSAEKLFF
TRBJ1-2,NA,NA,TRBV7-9,TGTGCCAGCAGCCCTATTCGGGGAGGCTACACCTTC,CASSPIRGGYTF
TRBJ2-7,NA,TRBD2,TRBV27,TGTGCCAGCAGTTTCCTAGCGGGAGTGGGTACCTACGAGCAGTACTTC,CASSFLAGVGTYEQYF
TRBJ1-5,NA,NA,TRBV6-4,TGTGCCACCTCAAGTCAGCCCCAGCATTTT,CATSSQPQHF
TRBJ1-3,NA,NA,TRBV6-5,TGTGCCAGCACCCAGGGCCAGGGTGGAAACACCATATATTTT,CASTQGQGGNTIYF
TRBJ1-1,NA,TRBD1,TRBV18,TGTGCCAGCTCACCGCTCGACAGGGGGACTGAAGCTTTCTTT,CASSPLDRGTEAFF
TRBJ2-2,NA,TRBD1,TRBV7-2,TGTGCCAGCAGCTTGACAGGGGTGGGCACCGGGGAGCTGTTTTTT,CASSLTGVGTGELFF
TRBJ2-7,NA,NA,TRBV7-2,TGTGCCAGCAGCTTAGCGGGGGCCTACGAGCAGTACTTC,CASSLAGAYEQYF
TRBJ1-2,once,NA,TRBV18,TGTGCCAGCTCACCAGCGCCATTAGGTTCTAACTATGGCTACACCTTC,CASSPAPLGSNYGYTF